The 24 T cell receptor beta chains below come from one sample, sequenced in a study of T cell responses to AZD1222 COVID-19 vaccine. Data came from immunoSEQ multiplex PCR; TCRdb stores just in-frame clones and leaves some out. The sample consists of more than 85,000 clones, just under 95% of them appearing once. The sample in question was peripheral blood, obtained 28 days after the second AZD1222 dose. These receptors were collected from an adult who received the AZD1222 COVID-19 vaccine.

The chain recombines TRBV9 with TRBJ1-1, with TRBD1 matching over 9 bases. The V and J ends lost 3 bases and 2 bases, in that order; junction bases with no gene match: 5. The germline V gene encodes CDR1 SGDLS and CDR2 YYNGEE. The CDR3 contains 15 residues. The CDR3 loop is CASSGPTGGNTEAFF. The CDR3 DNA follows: TGTGCCAGCAGCGGACCGACAGGGGGTAACACTGAAGCTTTCTTT.

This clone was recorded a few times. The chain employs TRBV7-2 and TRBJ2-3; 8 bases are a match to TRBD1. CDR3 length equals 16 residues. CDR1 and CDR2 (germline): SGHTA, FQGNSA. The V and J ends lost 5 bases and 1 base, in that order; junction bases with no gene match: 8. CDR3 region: CASSPGGKIGTDTQYF. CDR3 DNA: TGTGCCAGCAGCCCAGGGGGCAAGATAGGCACAGATACGCAGTATTTT.

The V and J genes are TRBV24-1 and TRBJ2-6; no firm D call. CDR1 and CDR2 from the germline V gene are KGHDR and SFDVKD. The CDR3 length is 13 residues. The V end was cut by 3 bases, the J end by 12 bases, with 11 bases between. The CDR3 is CATSDENPGVLTF. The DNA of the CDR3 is TGTGCCACCAGTGATGAGAACCCAGGCGTCCTGACTTTC.

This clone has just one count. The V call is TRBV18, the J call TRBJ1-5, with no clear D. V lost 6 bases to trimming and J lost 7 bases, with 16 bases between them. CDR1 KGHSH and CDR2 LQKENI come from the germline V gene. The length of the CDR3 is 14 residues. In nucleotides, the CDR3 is TGTGCCAGCTCGCCTTTAGGGTTTCGGCAGCCCCAGCATTTT. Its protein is CASSPLGFRQPQHF.

The CDR3: CASSLSQGYYEQYF. The CDR3 nucleotides are TGTGCCAGCAGCTTATCACAGGGGTACTACGAGCAGTACTTC. The V and J genes are TRBV7-9 and TRBJ2-7; 7 bases agree with TRBD1. Trimming cost V 2 bases and J 3 bases; bases outside gene matches: 4. This CDR3 has 14 amino acids. Germline-derived CDR1 and CDR2 are SEHNR and FQNEAQ (reference sequence).

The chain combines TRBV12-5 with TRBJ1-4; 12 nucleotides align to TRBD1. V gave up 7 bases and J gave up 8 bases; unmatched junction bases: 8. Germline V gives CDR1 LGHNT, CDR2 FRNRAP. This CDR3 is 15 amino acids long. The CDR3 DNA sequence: TGTGCTAGTGCACCGTCCGGGACAGGGGGCGAAAAACTGTTTTTT. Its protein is CASAPSGTGGEKLFF.

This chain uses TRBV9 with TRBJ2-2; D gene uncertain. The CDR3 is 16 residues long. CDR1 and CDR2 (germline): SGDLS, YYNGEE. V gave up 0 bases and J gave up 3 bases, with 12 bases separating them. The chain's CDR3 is CASSVDSLLDTGELFF. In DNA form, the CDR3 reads TGTGCCAGCAGCGTAGACAGCCTCTTAGACACCGGGGAGCTGTTTTTT. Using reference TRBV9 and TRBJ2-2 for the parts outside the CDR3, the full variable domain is DSGVTQTPKHLITATGQRVTLRCSPRSGDLSVYWYQQSLDQGLQFLIQYYNGEERAKGNILERFSAQQFPDLHSELNLSSLELGDSALYFCASSVDSLLDTGELFFGEGSRLTVL.

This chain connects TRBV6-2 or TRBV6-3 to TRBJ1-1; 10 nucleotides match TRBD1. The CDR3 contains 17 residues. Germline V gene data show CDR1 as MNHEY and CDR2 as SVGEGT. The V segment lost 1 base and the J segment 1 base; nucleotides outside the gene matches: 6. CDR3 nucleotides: TGTGCCAGCAGTTACTTGACAGGGGGCACGCGGAACACTGAAGCTTTCTTT. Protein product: CASSYLTGGTRNTEAFF.

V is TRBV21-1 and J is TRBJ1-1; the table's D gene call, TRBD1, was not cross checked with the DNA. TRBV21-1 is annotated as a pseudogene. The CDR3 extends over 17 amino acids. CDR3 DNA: TGTGCCAGCAGCAAACTGACGGAAGGGGGAATGAACACTGAAGCTTTCTTT. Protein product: CASSKLTEGGMNTEAFF.

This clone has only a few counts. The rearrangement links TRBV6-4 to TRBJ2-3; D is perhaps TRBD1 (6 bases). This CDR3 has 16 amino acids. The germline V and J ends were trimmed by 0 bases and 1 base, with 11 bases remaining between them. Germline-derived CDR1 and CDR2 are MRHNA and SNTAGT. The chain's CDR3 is CASSDSKGGGTDTQYF. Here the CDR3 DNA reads TGTGCCAGCAGTGACTCGAAAGGGGGAGGCACAGATACGCAGTATTTT.

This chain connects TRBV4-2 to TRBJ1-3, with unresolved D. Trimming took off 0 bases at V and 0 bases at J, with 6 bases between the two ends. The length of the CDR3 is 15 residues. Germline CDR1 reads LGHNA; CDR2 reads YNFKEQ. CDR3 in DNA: TGTGCCAGCAGCCAAGACCTGAGCTCTGGAAACACCATATATTTT. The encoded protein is CASSQDLSSGNTIYF.

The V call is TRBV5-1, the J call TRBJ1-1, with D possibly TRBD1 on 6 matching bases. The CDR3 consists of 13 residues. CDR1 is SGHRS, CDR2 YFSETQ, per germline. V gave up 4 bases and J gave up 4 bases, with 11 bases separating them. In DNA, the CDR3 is TGCGCCAGCAGCATCGGGACACCCACTGAAGCTTTCTTT. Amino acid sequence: CASSIGTPTEAFF.

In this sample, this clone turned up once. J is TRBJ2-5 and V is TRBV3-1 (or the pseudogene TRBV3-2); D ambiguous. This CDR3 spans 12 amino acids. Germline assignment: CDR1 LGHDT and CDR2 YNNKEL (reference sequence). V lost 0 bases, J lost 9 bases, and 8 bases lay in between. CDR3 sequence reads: CASSQDRTAQYF. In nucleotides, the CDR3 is TGTGCCAGCAGCCAAGATCGGACCGCCCAGTACTTC.

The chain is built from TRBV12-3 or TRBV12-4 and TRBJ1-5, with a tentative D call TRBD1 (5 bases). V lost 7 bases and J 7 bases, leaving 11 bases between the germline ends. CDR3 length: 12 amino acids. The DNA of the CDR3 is TGTGCCAGCAATTTGGGGGGGCAGCCCCAGCATTTT. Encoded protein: CASNLGGQPQHF.

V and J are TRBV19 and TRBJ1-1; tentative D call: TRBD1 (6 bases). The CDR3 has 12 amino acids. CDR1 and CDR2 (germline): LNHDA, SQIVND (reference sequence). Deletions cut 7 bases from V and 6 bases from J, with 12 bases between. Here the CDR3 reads CASKTGYAEAFF. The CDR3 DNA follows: TGTGCCAGTAAAACAGGGTACGCTGAAGCTTTCTTT.

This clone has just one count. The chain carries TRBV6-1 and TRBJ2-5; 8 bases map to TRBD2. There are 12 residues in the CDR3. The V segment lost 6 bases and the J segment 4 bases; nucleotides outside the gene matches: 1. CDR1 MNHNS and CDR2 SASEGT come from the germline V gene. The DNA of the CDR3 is TGTGCCAGCAGCGGGGGGGGAGAGACCCAGTACTTC. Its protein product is CASSGGGETQYF.

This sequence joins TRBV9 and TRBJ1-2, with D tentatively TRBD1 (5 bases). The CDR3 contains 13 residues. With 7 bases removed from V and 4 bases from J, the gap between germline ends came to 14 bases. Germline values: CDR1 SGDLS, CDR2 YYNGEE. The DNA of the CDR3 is TGTGCCAGCGGGTTAACAGGAGTCTATGGCTACACCTTC. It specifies CASGLTGVYGYTF.

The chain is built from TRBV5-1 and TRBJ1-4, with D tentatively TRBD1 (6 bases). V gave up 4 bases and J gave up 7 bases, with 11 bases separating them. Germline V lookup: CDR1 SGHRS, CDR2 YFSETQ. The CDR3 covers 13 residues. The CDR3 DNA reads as TGCGCCAGCAGCGGGGGGGCGATTGAAAAACTGTTTTTT. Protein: CASSGGAIEKLFF.

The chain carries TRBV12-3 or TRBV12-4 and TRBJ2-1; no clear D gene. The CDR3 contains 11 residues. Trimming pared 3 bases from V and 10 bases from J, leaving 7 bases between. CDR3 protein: CASSFAEEQFF. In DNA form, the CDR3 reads TGTGCCAGCAGTTTCGCGGAAGAGCAGTTCTTC.

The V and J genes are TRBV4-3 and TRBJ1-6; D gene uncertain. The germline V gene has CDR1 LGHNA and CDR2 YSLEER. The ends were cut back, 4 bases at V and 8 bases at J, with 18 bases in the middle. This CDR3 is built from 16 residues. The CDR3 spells CASSPSPTGWDSPLHF. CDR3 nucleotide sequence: TGCGCCAGCAGCCCATCCCCCACTGGGTGGGATTCACCCCTCCACTTT.

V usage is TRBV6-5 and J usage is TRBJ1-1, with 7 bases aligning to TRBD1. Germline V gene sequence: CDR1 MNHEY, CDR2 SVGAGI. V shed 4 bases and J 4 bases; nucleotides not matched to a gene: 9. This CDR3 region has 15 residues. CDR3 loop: CASSLSTGFSTEAFF. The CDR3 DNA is TGTGCCAGCAGTTTATCGACAGGGTTCAGCACTGAAGCTTTCTTT.

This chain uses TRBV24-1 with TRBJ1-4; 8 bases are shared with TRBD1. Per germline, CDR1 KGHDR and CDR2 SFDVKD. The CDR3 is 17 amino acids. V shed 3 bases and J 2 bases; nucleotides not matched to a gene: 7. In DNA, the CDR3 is TGTGCCACCAGTGATAGACGGCAGGGGGCCACTAATGAAAAACTGTTTTTT. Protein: CATSDRRQGATNEKLFF.

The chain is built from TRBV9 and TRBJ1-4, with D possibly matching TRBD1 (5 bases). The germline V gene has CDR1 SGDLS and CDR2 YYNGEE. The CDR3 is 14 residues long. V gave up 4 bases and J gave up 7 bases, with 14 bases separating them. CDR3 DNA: TGTGCCAGCAGCCTGACAGTTGTTACTGAAAAACTGTTTTTT. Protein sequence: CASSLTVVTEKLFF.

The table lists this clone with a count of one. The CDR3: CATSDQSRPEAFF. The CDR3 DNA sequence: TGTGCCACCAGTGACCAAAGTCGTCCTGAAGCTTTCTTT. The genes are TRBV24-1 and TRBJ1-1; unclear D gene. V dropped 4 bases and J dropped 6 bases, with 11 bases sitting between them. Germline CDR1 and CDR2: KGHDR and SFDVKD. The CDR3 is made up of 13 amino acids.